The entry that follows covers one T cell receptor beta chain sequence. No antigen is known for it. This same CDR3 is encoded by further DNA sequences in the sample. V lost 1 base, J lost 0 bases, and 7 bases lay in between. The CDR3 extends over 14 amino acids. Germline V gene data show CDR1 as LNHDA and CDR2 as SQIVND (reference sequence). Produced via immunoSEQ multiplex PCR; TCRdb's table is partial and in-frame only. The data hold 130,000 or so clones, with approximately 91% observed a single time. The entry originates in a study of T cell responses to AZD1222 COVID-19 vaccine. Study conclusions and caveats: A mostly white British donor set with more females was recruited, and clonal diversity was possibly underestimated. Along spike, vaccine-associated CD4 TCRs were found throughout, with dominance at 160-218 and 743-854. Increases in Spike-specific TCR breadth and depth were seen after two AZD1222 doses.

V and J are TRBV19 and TRBJ2-7, with D hard to call. Source: peripheral blood, taken 28 days after the second AZD1222 dose. This receptor was obtained from an adult who received the AZD1222 COVID-19 vaccine. The CDR3 sequence: CASSIGGSSYEQYF. CDR3 sequence (DNA): TGTGCCAGTAGTATAGGGGGAAGCTCCTACGAGCAGTACTTC.